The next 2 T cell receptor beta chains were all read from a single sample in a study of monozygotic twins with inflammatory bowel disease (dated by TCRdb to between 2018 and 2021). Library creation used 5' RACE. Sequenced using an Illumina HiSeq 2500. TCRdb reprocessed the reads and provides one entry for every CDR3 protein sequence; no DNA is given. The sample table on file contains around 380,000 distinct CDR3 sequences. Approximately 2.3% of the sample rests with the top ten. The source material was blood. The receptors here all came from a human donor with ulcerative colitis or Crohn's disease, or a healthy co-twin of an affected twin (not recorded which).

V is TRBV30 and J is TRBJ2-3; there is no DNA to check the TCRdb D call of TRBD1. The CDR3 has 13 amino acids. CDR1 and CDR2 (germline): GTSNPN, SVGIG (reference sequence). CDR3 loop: CAWTQGSTDTQYF.

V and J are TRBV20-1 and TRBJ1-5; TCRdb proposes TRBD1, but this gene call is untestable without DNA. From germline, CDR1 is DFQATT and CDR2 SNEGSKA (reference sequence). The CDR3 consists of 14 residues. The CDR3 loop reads CSAILGQHNQPQHF.